The 18 T cell receptor beta chains in this list originate from one sample, sequenced in a study of blood T cell repertoires in COVID-19. Clones were read by immunoSEQ multiplex PCR, and TCRdb kept only the in-frame ones, dropping some. Of about 140,000 clones in the sample, around 85% were seen once. The sample consisted of peripheral blood. These receptors originate from a human donor in a cohort sampled during active COVID-19.

The rearrangement joins TRBV3-1 (or the pseudogene TRBV3-2) to TRBJ1-4; 10 bases align to TRBD1. With 5 bases clipped from V and 2 bases from J, the junction kept 5 bases outside the gene matches. Germline V gene sequence: CDR1 LGHDT, CDR2 YNNKEL (reference sequence). The CDR3 is 16 amino acids. The CDR3 DNA reads as TGTGCCAGCAGCGACAGGGGGCAGGGGACTAATGAAAAACTGTTTTTT. Amino acids: CASSDRGQGTNEKLFF.

This sequence joins TRBV19 and TRBJ2-3; D is perhaps TRBD2 (5 bases). Per the germline V gene, CDR1 is LNHDA and CDR2 is SQIVND (reference sequence). Trimming took off 4 bases at V and 2 bases at J, with 13 bases between the two ends. The length of the CDR3 is 15 residues. The CDR3 reads CASSKAGIFTDTQYF. In nucleotides, the CDR3 is TGTGCCAGTAGTAAAGCCGGGATCTTCACAGATACGCAGTATTTT. Looking up the rest from reference TRBV19 and TRBJ2-3 gives the full variable domain: DGGITQSPKYLFRKEGQNVTLSCEQNLNHDAMYWYRQDPGQGLRLIYYSQIVNDFQKGDIAEGYSVSREKKESFPLTVTSAQKNPTAFYLCASSKAGIFTDTQYFGPGTRLTVL.

The sample holds one count of this clone. The CDR3 protein is CASSDDVLRRDRHTDGDYGYTF. CDR3 nucleotides: TGTGCCAGCAGTGACGACGTGTTAAGACGGGACAGGCACACCGATGGTGACTATGGCTACACCTTC. This chain joins TRBV6-4 and TRBJ1-2, with TRBD1 identical over 8 bases. V lost 2 bases, J lost 3 bases, and 26 bases stayed unmatched. The CDR3 loop spans 22 amino acids. Germline-derived CDR1 and CDR2 are MRHNA and SNTAGT.

This clone was observed a few times. This chain joins TRBV7-9 and TRBJ2-7; TRBD1 matches at 9 bases. The CDR3 runs to 14 residues. Germline CDR1 and CDR2: SEHNR and FQNEAQ (reference sequence). With V trimmed by 0 bases and J by 5 bases, 2 bases remained unmatched. CDR3 loop: CASSLAGTGHEQYF. The DNA of the CDR3 is TGTGCCAGCAGCTTAGCAGGGACAGGGCACGAGCAGTACTTC.

V usage is TRBV27 and J usage is TRBJ1-1, with 8 bases that match TRBD1. This CDR3 has 15 amino acids. Unmatched junction bases numbered 9, after V lost 3 bases and J lost 6 bases. Germline V gives CDR1 MNHEY, CDR2 SMNVEV (reference sequence). The CDR3 nucleotides are TGTGCCAGCAGTTTCTCTAACAGGGGGTCGGCTGAAGCTTTCTTT. This codes for CASSFSNRGSAEAFF.

The rearrangement uses TRBV19 and TRBJ1-1, with 9 nucleotides matching TRBD1. The germline V gene has CDR1 LNHDA and CDR2 SQIVND (reference sequence). This CDR3 has 13 amino acids. The ends lost 7 bases at V and 5 bases at J; junction bases unmatched: 5. The CDR3 reads CASTLTGGTEAFF. The CDR3 nucleotides read TGTGCCAGTACCCTGACAGGGGGTACTGAAGCTTTCTTT.

This chain links TRBV11-2 with TRBJ2-7; 7 bases match TRBD2. Germline CDR1 SGHAT, CDR2 FQNNGV. V gave up 4 bases and J gave up 3 bases; unmatched junction bases: 6. This CDR3 is built from 14 residues. The CDR3 loop is CASSSLSGGYEQYF. The CDR3 DNA reads as TGTGCCAGCAGCTCCCTTTCGGGGGGCTACGAGCAGTACTTC.

The gene calls are TRBV3-1 (or the pseudogene TRBV3-2) and TRBJ2-2; D perhaps matches TRBD1 (6 bases). Between the trimmed V and J ends, which lost 2 bases and 6 bases, there was a span of 19 bases. This CDR3 is 17 amino acids long. Germline V lookup: CDR1 LGHDT, CDR2 YNNKEL (reference sequence). CDR3 region: CASSQPLTGQSAGELFF. As DNA, the CDR3 is TGTGCCAGCAGCCAACCTCTGACGGGACAATCGGCCGGGGAGCTGTTTTTT.

The chain carries TRBV30 and TRBJ1-4; no definite D call. The CDR3 has 14 amino acids. With 3 bases removed from V and 7 bases from J, the gap between germline ends came to 15 bases. Germline loops: CDR1 GTSNPN, CDR2 SVGIG (reference sequence). The CDR3 spells CAWRSGVVGEKLFF. Written as DNA, the CDR3 is TGTGCCTGGAGGTCAGGTGTGGTGGGTGAAAAACTGTTTTTT.

CDR3 region: CASSEGLAGVHEQFF. The CDR3, as DNA: TGTGCCAGCAGTGAGGGACTAGCGGGAGTCCATGAGCAGTTCTTC. The chain couples TRBV6-4 to TRBJ2-1, with TRBD2 matching 14 bases. The CDR3 covers 15 residues. J gave up 8 bases and V 3 bases, and 3 bases lay outside the gene matches. Per the germline V gene, CDR1 is MRHNA and CDR2 is SNTAGT.

The chain uses TRBV15 and TRBJ1-1, with TRBD1 as a possible D gene (5 bases). The CDR3 loop spans 15 amino acids. The germline gives CDR1 LNHNV, CDR2 YYDKDF (reference sequence). Trimming pared 0 bases from V and 4 bases from J, leaving 12 bases between. DNA for the CDR3: TGTGCCACCAGCAGAGATTCAGGGTCTGGCACTGAAGCTTTCTTT. It yields the protein CATSRDSGSGTEAFF.

This chain joins TRBV18 and TRBJ2-3, with 7 bases lining up with TRBD2. The CDR3 consists of 16 residues. Unmatched junction bases numbered 6, after V lost 3 bases and J lost 0 bases. The germline gives CDR1 KGHSH, CDR2 LQKENI. The CDR3 DNA follows: TGTGCCAGCTCACCGGGGGGGTTCGGAAGCACAGATACGCAGTATTTT. Translation: CASSPGGFGSTDTQYF.

V is TRBV7-2 and J is TRBJ1-2; D possibly corresponds to TRBD1 (6 bases). The CDR3 sequence is 17 residues long. The germline V gene encodes CDR1 SGHTA and CDR2 FQGNSA. V dropped 3 bases and J dropped 1 base, with 18 bases sitting between them. CDR3 in amino acids: CASSLQGQPSFNYGYTF. CDR3 nucleotides: TGTGCCAGCAGCTTGCAAGGACAGCCTTCCTTTAACTATGGCTACACCTTC.

CDR3 nucleotides: TGCGCCAGCAGAGGCGGAGCGGCTAGCACAGATACGCAGTATTTT. Encoded protein: CASRGGAASTDTQYF. The V call is TRBV5-1, the J call TRBJ2-3; a weak D match, TRBD2 (5 bases). The CDR3 spans 15 residues. From germline, CDR1 is SGHRS and CDR2 YFSETQ. V dropped 5 bases and J dropped 0 bases, with 13 bases sitting between them.

The rearrangement joins TRBV30 to TRBJ1-5, with D hard to call. This CDR3 is built from 15 residues. Per germline, CDR1 GTSNPN and CDR2 SVGIG (reference sequence). V lost 2 bases to trimming and J lost 0 bases, with 11 bases between them. The CDR3 protein is CAWSPESHSNQPQHF. CDR3 DNA sequence: TGTGCCTGGAGTCCCGAGAGTCATAGCAATCAGCCCCAGCATTTT. Complete variable domain (other parts from reference TRBV30 and TRBJ1-5): SQTIHQWPATLVQPVGSPLSLECTVEGTSNPNLYWYRQAAGRGLQLLFYSVGIGQISSEVPQNLSASRPQDRQFILSSKKLLLSDSGFYLCAWSPESHSNQPQHFGDGTRLSIL.

The CDR3 loop reads CASSYFTGLNEKLFF. The CDR3 DNA reads as TGTGCCAGCAGTTACTTCACAGGGCTCAATGAAAAACTGTTTTTT. The chain links TRBV6-6 to TRBJ1-4; TRBD1 might be the D (6 bases). Trimming stripped 1 base from V and 5 bases from J, with 11 bases between. The CDR3 runs 15 residues. The germline gives CDR1 MNHNY, CDR2 SVGAGI (reference sequence).

The CDR3 is CASSLKPPGRSSSYEQYF. For the CDR3, the DNA is TGTGCCAGCAGCTTAAAGCCTCCGGGTCGTTCGAGCTCCTACGAGCAGTACTTC. This sequence joins TRBV7-2 and TRBJ2-7; D gene unclear. Germline assignment: CDR1 SGHTA and CDR2 FQGNSA. The CDR3 covers 18 residues. The ends were cut back, 2 bases at V and 0 bases at J, with 20 bases in the middle. Using reference TRBV7-2 and TRBJ2-7 for the parts outside the CDR3, the full variable domain is GAGVSQSPSNKVTEKGKDVELRCDPISGHTALYWYRQSLGQGLEFLIYFQGNSAPDKSGLPSDRFSAERTGGSVSTLTIQRTQQEDSAVYLCASSLKPPGRSSSYEQYFGPGTRLTVT.

The count of this clone is one. The chain employs TRBV6-5 and TRBJ2-2; 8 positions agree with TRBD2. The CDR3 is 15 residues long. CDR1 is MNHEY and CDR2 is SVGAGI in the germline V gene. After removal of 6 bases from V and 6 bases from J, the junction contained 9 bases not matched to a gene. The DNA for the CDR3 is TGTGCCAGCAGCCTTCTACGGGGGGGCGCCGGGGAGCTGTTTTTT. This translates into CASSLLRGGAGELFF.